The 5 T cell receptor beta chains in this list originate from one sample, sequenced in a study of Ad26.COV2.S vaccination and SARS-CoV-2 variants. Some clones are missing from TCRdb's copy, which holds only in-frame ones; the method was immunoSEQ multiplex PCR. The sample includes some 320,000 clones, approximately 80% of them seen just once. Treatment indicated: around 19 received Ad26.COV2.S at low or high dose, single or two shots; about 5 received placebo; per-sample allocation not given. At day 63 after the first vaccine or placebo injection, samples were drawn. The input for sequencing was peripheral blood, taken in a trial of Ad26.COV2.S vaccine versus placebo. These receptors were collected from a person between 18 and 65 years old who received the Ad26.COV2.S COVID-19 vaccine or a placebo.

V and J are TRBV9 and TRBJ2-1; D is ambiguous. The germline gives CDR1 SGDLS, CDR2 YYNGEE. This CDR3 has 12 residues. V was pared by 0 bases and J by 10 bases, with 8 bases between. CDR3 loop: CASSVGVLEQFF. The CDR3 bases are TGTGCCAGCAGCGTAGGGGTGTTGGAGCAGTTCTTC. The whole variable domain, remainder taken from reference TRBV9 and TRBJ2-1, is DSGVTQTPKHLITATGQRVTLRCSPRSGDLSVYWYQQSLDQGLQFLIQYYNGEERAKGNILERFSAQQFPDLHSELNLSSLELGDSALYFCASSVGVLEQFFGPGTRLTVL.

The V gene is TRBV5-1, the J gene TRBJ2-2; D gene uncertain. The germline gives CDR1 SGHRS, CDR2 YFSETQ. This CDR3 has 15 amino acids. V lost 4 bases, J lost 6 bases, and 16 bases lay in between. As DNA, the CDR3 is TGCGCCAGCAGCCTCAAGGTTGACCCCTCCGGGGAGCTGTTTTTT. Translated: CASSLKVDPSGELFF. The whole variable domain, filled in from reference TRBV5-1 and TRBJ2-2, reads KAGVTQTPRYLIKTRGQQVTLSCSPISGHRSVSWYQQTPGQGLQFLFEYFSETQRNKGNFPGRFSGRQFSNSRSEMNVSTLELGDSALYLCASSLKVDPSGELFFGEGSRLTVL.

The chain combines TRBV7-2 with TRBJ2-4; the D gene is possibly TRBD2 (6 bases). Germline V gives CDR1 SGHTA, CDR2 FQGNSA. Trimming took off 1 base at V and 5 bases at J, with 9 bases between the two ends. This CDR3 contains 14 residues. The CDR3 sequence is CASSLGGDQNIQYF. CDR3 DNA: TGTGCCAGCAGCTTAGGCGGGGACCAAAACATTCAGTACTTC.

The V and J genes are TRBV4-1 and TRBJ1-1; TRBD1 matches 7 bases. With V trimmed by 5 bases and J by 7 bases, 7 bases remained unmatched. Looked up from germline, CDR1 is MGHRA and CDR2 is YSYEKL. The CDR3 extends over 13 amino acids. CDR3 DNA sequence: TGCGCCAGCAGCTACAGGGGCGACAATGAAGCTTTCTTT. The encoded protein is CASSYRGDNEAFF.

In DNA form, the CDR3 reads TGTGCCAGCAGCTTGACGGGACAGGGTGAAGCTTTCTTT. This codes for CASSLTGQGEAFF. This chain uses TRBV7-9 with TRBJ1-1, with 9 bases lining up with TRBD1. The CDR3 covers 13 residues. The J segment lost 7 bases and the V segment lost 3 bases, leaving 3 bases of the junction unmatched. Germline V CDR1 and CDR2: SEHNR, FQNEAQ (reference sequence).